The 4 T cell receptor beta chains listed next were all sequenced from one sample in a study of T cell repertoires in cytomegalovirus infection. Using its own MiXCR run on the reads, TCRdb lists one record per CDR3 protein. The top ten hold roughly an eighth of the sample, which has about a million distinct CDR3 sequences, around 29% seen once. The antigens for these receptors are not known. The specimen comprised cultured CD8+ T cells from PBMCs, sampled from culture after CMV antigen stimulation. All receptors come from a human donor in good health (CMV status not recorded). Some clones in this sample may be carry-over from other donors' samples.

About this clonotype: With a much larger clone just one base away, this may be a read error. V is TRBV7-4 and J is TRBJ2-7; D possibly corresponds to TRBD2 (6 bases). The V gene's germline CDR1 is SGHVT and CDR2 SQSDAQ. This CDR3 spans 15 amino acids. CDR3 bases: TGTGTCAGCAGCGCCACGGACGGGGCGGGGTACGAGCAGTACGTC. The encoded protein is CVSSATDGAGYEQYV.

This clonotype was seen a handful of times. V usage is TRBV7-6 and J usage is TRBJ1-2, with TRBD1 matching 10 bases. In germline, CDR1 is SGHVS, CDR2 FNYEAQ. The CDR3 has 14 amino acids. V was clipped by 7 bases and J by 7 bases; unmatched bases: 9. CDR3 sequence reads: CASTPDRGPFGYTF. CDR3 bases: TGTGCCAGCACCCCAGACAGGGGGCCTTTTGGCTACACCTTC. Full variable domain (remainder filled in from reference TRBV7-6 and TRBJ1-2): GAGVSQSPRYKVTKRGQDVALRCDPISGHVSLYWYRQALGQGPEFLTYFNYEAQQDKSGLPNDRFSAERPEGSISTLTIQRTEQRDSAMYRCASTPDRGPFGYTFGSGTRLTVV.

CDR3 in amino acids: CASSPLQGAIHF. DNA for the CDR3: TGTGCCAGCAGCCCCTTACAGGGGGCTATCCACTTT. The chain links TRBV7-9 to TRBJ1-6; the match to TRBD1 covers 9 bases. Per germline, CDR1 SEHNR and CDR2 FQNEAQ (reference sequence). The CDR3 loop spans 12 amino acids. J gave up 17 bases and V 5 bases, and 7 bases lay outside the gene matches.

This clonotype appeared a few times. The chain combines TRBV19 with TRBJ2-6; D is ambiguous. The CDR3 totals 15 residues. Germline lookup yields CDR1 LNHDA and CDR2 SQIVND (reference sequence). Trimming took off 6 bases at V and 0 bases at J, with 9 bases between the two ends. This chain's CDR3 is CASRTFPSGANVLTF. CDR3 DNA: TGTGCCAGTAGAACCTTTCCCTCTGGGGCCAACGTCCTGACTTTC.